This note documents a single T cell receptor (beta chain) sequence. Its antigen remains unidentified. Base-call qualities are not available, and no considerably larger clone is one nucleotide away. The treatment or condition label, read with the paper, signifies: allogeneic hematopoietic cell transplantation with graft depleted of TCRalphabeta T cells and CD19 B cells. TCRalphabeta/CD19-depleted allogeneic hematopoietic cell grafts were given to the transplant recipients, all of whom were children. The CDR3 goes from the cysteine to the phenylalanine over 16 residues. Just CDR3 DNA is preserved here, 48 bases in frame from base 1. The germline V gene sets CDR1 to MNHEY and CDR2 to SVGAGI. Relative to germline, V is missing 0 bases and J is missing 10 bases, with 7 bases of the junction outside any gene match. Library construction relied on PCR. Sequencing took place on an Illumina HiSeq 2500. TCR library preparation used molecular barcoding, with unique molecular identifiers applied to normalize quantification of the TCRbeta repertoire. The raw public reads went through TCRdb reprocessing: fastp at Q25, MiXCR clone calling, in-frame beta chains kept. Each entry is one CDR3 protein sequence, shown with its most common DNA and genes. For this sample there are tens of thousands of distinct CDR3 sequences; roughly 45% appear just once. The ten largest clonotypes hold 95% to 98% of the sample.

The data originate from a study of T-cell reconstitution after alpha-beta-depleted transplantation in children (dated by TCRdb to about 2016). Study-wide context: T-cell immune reconstitution after TCRalphabeta/CD19-depleted allogeneic hematopoietic cell transplantation in children was quantitatively tracked in the study by means of TCR repertoire profiling. General study outcomes and caveats: About two months after transplant, the apparently early recovery of alphabetaT-cell counts reportedly depended on just several hundred clones that had expanded rapidly and came from non-depleted graft cells. The high TCRbeta diversity at day 60 in some patients was ascribed to recipient T cells and intrathymic progenitors that had survived conditioning. Over the following months the frequencies of hyperexpanded clones went down, and after one year T-cell counts and TCRbeta diversity were mostly credited to newly produced T cells.

The receptor chain draws on TRBV6-5 and TRBJ2-1, and 12 bases in between align with TRBD2. The material was PBMCs, mostly from graft donor cells, obtained 360 days after TCRalphabeta/CD19-depleted stem cell transplant. This TCR was recovered from a male patient between 5 and 17 years old who had a stem cell transplant for acute lymphoblastic leukemia, so the T cells may come from the graft donor. The DNA sequence reads TGTGCCAGCAGTTACTCGTCTAGCGGGAGGGCCAGGGAGCAGTTCTTC. Its protein reads: CASSYSSSGRAREQFF.